This TCR beta chain was sequenced in a study of blood T cell repertoires in COVID-19. Across the whole study: PBMCs, B-cell-depleted T cells, or T cells provided the cDNA or gDNA that made up the material.

The data were produced by immunoSEQ multiplex PCR, yet TCRdb's version contains in-frame clones alone and is incomplete. Of roughly 290,000 clones listed, just under 85% are singletons. The germline V gene has CDR1 SEHNR and CDR2 FQNEAQ (reference sequence). CDR3 length equals 14 residues. Unmatched junction bases numbered 7, after V lost 3 bases and J lost 7 bases. This receptor was obtained from a woman aged 45-59 years with active or convalescent COVID-19. The chain couples TRBV7-9 to TRBJ2-7, with 9 bases matching TRBD1. Sequenced input: peripheral blood. The CDR3 is CASSFGTGLEEQYF. Written as DNA, the CDR3 is TGTGCCAGCAGCTTCGGGACAGGGTTAGAAGAGCAGTACTTC.